This TCR beta chain was identified in a study of blood T cell repertoires in COVID-19. Methods used by the authors: Reference gene primer amplification gave nucleated cell count estimates. Method: immunoSEQ multiplex PCR; TCRdb's copy keeps in-frame clones and lacks some. That table furnishes V, J and clone size, whereas the DNA furnished D and trimming. In the table there are approximately 250,000 clones, around four fifths of which are singletons. There are 14 residues in the CDR3. The trim removed 5 bases at V and 5 bases at J, leaving 3 bases unmatched. The germline CDR1 and CDR2 sequences are MNHEY and SMNVEV (reference sequence).

The chain uses TRBV27 and TRBJ1-6; 7 positions match TRBD1. Material for sequencing was peripheral blood. The sequence came from a woman in her sixties with active or convalescent COVID-19. As DNA, the CDR3 is TGTGCCAGCAGTCTGGGACAGCATAATTCACCCCTCCACTTT. Amino acids: CASSLGQHNSPLHF.